This entry is about one T cell receptor (beta chain). Its antigen is still unknown. This sample is part of a study of T cell responses to AZD1222 COVID-19 vaccine. Study conclusions and caveats: Spike-specific TCRs gained breadth and depth after people received two AZD1222 doses.

Sequenced by immunoSEQ multiplex PCR; TCRdb stores in-frame clones only, minus some. The table lists around 79,000 clones, 87% of them singletons. The clonotype was recovered from an adult in good health. The input for sequencing was peripheral blood, taken on day 0 of AZD1222 vaccination.

Written as DNA, the CDR3 is TGTGCCAGCAGTCTAACAGGGGGAACAAACTACGAGCAGTACTTC. It translates to CASSLTGGTNYEQYF. The chain links TRBV3-1 (or the pseudogene TRBV3-2) to TRBJ2-7; TRBD1 aligns across 8 bases. The J segment lost 3 bases and the V segment lost 6 bases, leaving 10 bases of the junction unmatched. Per the germline V gene, CDR1 is LGHDT and CDR2 is YNNKEL (reference sequence). The CDR3 sequence is 15 residues long.